The T cell receptor beta chain under discussion was sequenced for a study of somatic mutations in cytotoxic T cells in rheumatoid arthritis. Study details: Including V beta1+ cells that were sequenced for TCRB, some T-cell populations stained with V beta antibodies were flow-sorted at nearly 100% purity.

Each population, CD4+ and CD8+ cells, was isolated by positive magnetic bead selection and checked for purity by flow cytometry. On this clone: Its specificity is unknown.

Study findings and constraints: Some patients, about an eighth of the roughly 65, had a largest CD8+ clone that exceeded 20% of CD8+ cells.

Per the study methods: Only a few patient CD8+ clones above 1% matched published virus-specific TCRB sequences. Profiling relied on immunoSEQ multiplex PCR, and the TCRdb table lists in-frame clones only, not all of them. V and J calls and clone size follow that table, whereas D and trimming were derived from the DNA. The table shows around 20,000 clones, with about four fifths occurring only once. V was cut by 2 bases and J by 8 bases, with 9 bases left in between. The CDR3 length is 12 residues. CDR1 and CDR2 from the germline V gene are LGHNA and YNFKEQ. The rearrangement links TRBV4-2 to TRBJ1-1, with D unresolved. What was sequenced was CD8+ T cells sorted from blood. This TCR was recovered from a man between 18 and 35 years old with rheumatoid arthritis. CDR3 nucleotide sequence: TGTGCCAGCAGCCAAAGCGGGAGAGAAGCTTTCTTT. Its protein product is CASSQSGREAFF.